Below, one T cell receptor (beta chain) is given with its context. The antigen remains unidentified. In the naive CD8 group, cells lacked CD45RO and were positively selected for CCR7, so terminally differentiated effector memory CD45RA+ cells were left out. This entry comes from a study of shared clonotypes between healthy human individuals. Study at large: For every donor, three CD4 naive, three CD4 memory, two CD8 naive and one CD8 memory plates were used. Study-level results: It was expected that sequencing depth would affect clonotype sharing among donors.

Researchers ran the assay at a deep level. The sorted-subset replicate PCRs were given about 200 ng DNA, which is tens of thousands of T cell genomes. Some clones are missing from TCRdb's copy, which holds only in-frame ones; the method was immunoSEQ multiplex PCR. The top ten hold 0.9% to 1.4% of the sample, which has some 2,000,000 clones, about 95% seen once. This CDR3 contains 13 residues. Germline V CDR1 and CDR2: SQVTM, ANQGSEA. The V and J ends lost 7 bases and 3 bases, in that order; junction bases with no gene match: 7. V usage is TRBV29-1 and J usage is TRBJ1-1, with 8 bases fitting TRBD1. This receptor was taken from a man between 18 and 35 years old in good health. The sequenced sample consisted of naive CD8+ T cells sorted from blood. The chain's CDR3 is CSDLTGDDTEAFF. The CDR3 coding sequence is TGCAGCGACCTGACAGGGGATGACACTGAAGCTTTCTTT.